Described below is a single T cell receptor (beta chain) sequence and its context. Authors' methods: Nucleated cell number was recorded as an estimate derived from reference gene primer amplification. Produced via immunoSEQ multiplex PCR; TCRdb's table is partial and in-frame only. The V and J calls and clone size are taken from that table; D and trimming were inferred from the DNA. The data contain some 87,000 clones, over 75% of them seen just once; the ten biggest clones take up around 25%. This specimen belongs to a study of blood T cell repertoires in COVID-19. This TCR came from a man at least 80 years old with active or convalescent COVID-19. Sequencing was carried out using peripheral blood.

The CDR3 nucleotides are TGTGCCAGCAGTTACCACAGGGAGAAAATAGGGAGCAATCAGCCCCAGCATTTT. Translation: CASSYHREKIGSNQPQHF. The chain carries TRBV6-2 or TRBV6-3 and TRBJ1-5; D may be TRBD1 (6 bases). CDR1 and CDR2 from the germline V gene are MNHEY and SVGEGT. V lost 2 bases, J lost 1 base, and 18 bases lay in between. There are 18 residues in the CDR3.